This T cell receptor beta chain came from a study of T-cell reconstitution after alpha-beta-depleted transplantation in children listed by TCRdb under 2016. Context from the whole study: Using TCR repertoire profiling, the study followed T-cell immune reconstitution in a quantitative way in children after TCRalphabeta/CD19-depleted allogeneic hematopoietic cell transplantation.

Note on this clonotype: What this receptor recognizes is not known. The sample holds no much larger clone one base away, and base qualities are not on file.

Read against the paper, the sample's treatment or condition label means: allogeneic hematopoietic cell transplantation with graft depleted of TCRalphabeta T cells and CD19 B cells. TCRalphabeta/CD19-depleted allogeneic hematopoietic cell grafts were given to the transplant recipients, all of whom were children. The method behind the library was PCR. TCRdb lists the instrument as Illumina HiSeq 2500. TCR library preparation used molecular barcoding, with unique molecular identifiers applied to normalize quantification of the TCRbeta repertoire. TCRdb trimmed public reads at Q25 via fastp, called clones via MiXCR and kept in-frame beta chains. Rows with one shared CDR3 protein collapse into an entry with the most common genes and DNA. This sample comprises over 400,000 distinct CDR3 sequences, 43% of them detected only once. The top ten clonotypes cover about 30% of the sample. The junction shows trimming of 5 bases on V and 4 bases on J, plus 9 bases between the germline ends. From cysteine to phenylalanine, the CDR3 is 13 amino acids long. The entry retains the CDR3 DNA only, 39 bases that are in frame from base 1. CDR1 and CDR2, looked up from the germline V gene, are MDHEN and SYDVKM.

The full study reports these points: Over subsequent months, a decline in hyperexpanded clone frequencies was noted, and after one year, T-cell counts and TCRbeta diversity were mostly ascribed to newly produced T cells. Apparently early alphabetaT-cell count recovery about two months after transplant reportedly relied on only several hundred rapidly expanded clones derived from non-depleted graft cells. In some patients, the high TCRbeta diversity seen at day 60 was put down to recipient T cells and intrathymic progenitors that had survived conditioning.

Sequences were derived from PBMCs, sampled before TCRalphabeta/CD19-depleted stem cell transplant. The chain was built from TRBV28 and TRBJ2-1; too little of a D gene remains to name it. The receptor's source is a girl aged 2 to 9 with aplastic anemia, due to receive a stem cell transplant. The CDR3 region reads CASSPTVYNEQFF. In nucleotides, the sequence is TGTGCCAGCAGTCCCACGGTATACAATGAGCAGTTCTTC.